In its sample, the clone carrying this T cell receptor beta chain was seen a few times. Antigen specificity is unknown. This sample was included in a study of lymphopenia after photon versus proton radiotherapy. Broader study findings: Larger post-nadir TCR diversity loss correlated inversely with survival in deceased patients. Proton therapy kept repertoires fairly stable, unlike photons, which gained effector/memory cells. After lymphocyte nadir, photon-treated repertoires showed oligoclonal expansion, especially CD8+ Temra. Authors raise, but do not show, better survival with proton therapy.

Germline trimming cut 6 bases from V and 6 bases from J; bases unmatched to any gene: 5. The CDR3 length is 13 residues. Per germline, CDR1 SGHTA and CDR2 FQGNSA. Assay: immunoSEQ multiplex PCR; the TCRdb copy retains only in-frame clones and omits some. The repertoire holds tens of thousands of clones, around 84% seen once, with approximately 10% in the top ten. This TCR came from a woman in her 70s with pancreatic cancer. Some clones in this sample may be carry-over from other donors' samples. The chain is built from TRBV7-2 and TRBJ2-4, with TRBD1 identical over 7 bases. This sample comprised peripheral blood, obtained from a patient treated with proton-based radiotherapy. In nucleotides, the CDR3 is TGTGCCAGCAGGGAGAGACAGGGAAACATTCAGTACTTC. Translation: CASRERQGNIQYF.